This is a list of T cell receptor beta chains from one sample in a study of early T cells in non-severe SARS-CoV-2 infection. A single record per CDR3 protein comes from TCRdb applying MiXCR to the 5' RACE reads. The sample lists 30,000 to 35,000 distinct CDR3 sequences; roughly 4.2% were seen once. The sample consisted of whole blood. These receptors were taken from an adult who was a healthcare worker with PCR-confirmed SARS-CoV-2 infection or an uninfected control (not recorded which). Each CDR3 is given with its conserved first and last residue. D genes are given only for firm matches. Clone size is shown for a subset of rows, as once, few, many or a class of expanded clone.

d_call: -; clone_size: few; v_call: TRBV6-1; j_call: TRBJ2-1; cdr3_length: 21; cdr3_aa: CASSEIAARPQWLASYNEQFF; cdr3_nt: TGTGCCAGCAGCGAAATTGCCGCCCGCCCGCAATGGCTAGCTTCCTACAATGAGCAGTTCTTC
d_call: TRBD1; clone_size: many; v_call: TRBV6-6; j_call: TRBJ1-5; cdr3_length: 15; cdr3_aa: CASSSFGQVNQPQHF; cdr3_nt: TGTGCCAGCAGTTCCTTCGGACAGGTTAATCAGCCCCAGCATTTT
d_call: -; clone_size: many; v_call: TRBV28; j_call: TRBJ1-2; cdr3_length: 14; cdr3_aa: CASKPPGTYYGYTF; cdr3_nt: TGTGCCAGCAAGCCTCCCGGGACATACTATGGCTACACCTTC
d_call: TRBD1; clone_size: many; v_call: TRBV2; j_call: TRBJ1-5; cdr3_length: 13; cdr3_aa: CASRGTGGQPQHF; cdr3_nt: TGTGCCAGCAGGGGGACAGGGGGTCAGCCCCAGCATTTT
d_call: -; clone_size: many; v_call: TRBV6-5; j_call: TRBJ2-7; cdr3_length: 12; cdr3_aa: CASSRTYSEQYF; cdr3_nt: TGTGCCAGCAGCAGAACTTACTCCGAGCAGTACTTC
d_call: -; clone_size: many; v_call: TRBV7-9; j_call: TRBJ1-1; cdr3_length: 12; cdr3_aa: CASRTGDTEAFF; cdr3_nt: TGTGCCAGCCGAACAGGAGACACTGAAGCTTTCTTT
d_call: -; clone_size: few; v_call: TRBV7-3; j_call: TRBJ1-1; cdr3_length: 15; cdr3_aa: CASSLQPGGYTEAFF; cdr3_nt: TGTGCCAGCAGCCTCCAGCCCGGGGGATACACTGAAGCTTTCTTT
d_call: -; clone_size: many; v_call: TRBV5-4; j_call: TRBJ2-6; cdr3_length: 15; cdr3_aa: CASSLPSSGANVLTF; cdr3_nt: TGTGCCAGCAGCTTACCTAGCTCTGGGGCCAACGTCCTGACTTTC
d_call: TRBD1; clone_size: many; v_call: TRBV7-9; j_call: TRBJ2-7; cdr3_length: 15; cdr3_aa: CASSFSGQGYSEQYF; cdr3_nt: TGTGCCAGCAGCTTCTCGGGACAGGGGTACAGCGAGCAGTACTTC
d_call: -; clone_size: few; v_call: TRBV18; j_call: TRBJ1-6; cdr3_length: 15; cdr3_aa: CASSPSGSYNSPLHF; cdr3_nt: TGTGCCAGCTCACCTAGCGGCTCCTATAATTCACCCCTCCACTTT
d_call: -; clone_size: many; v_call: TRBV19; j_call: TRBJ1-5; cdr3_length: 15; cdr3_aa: CASNAGSSPNQPQHF; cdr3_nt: TGTGCCAGTAATGCAGGGTCTAGCCCAAATCAGCCCCAGCATTTT
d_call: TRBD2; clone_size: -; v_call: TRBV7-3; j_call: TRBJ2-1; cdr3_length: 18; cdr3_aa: CASSLTPSLAGVNNEQFF; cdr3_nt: TGTGCCAGCAGCTTAACTCCCTCACTAGCGGGGGTAAACAATGAGCAGTTCTTC
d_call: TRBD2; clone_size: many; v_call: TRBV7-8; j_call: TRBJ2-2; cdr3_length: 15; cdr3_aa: CASSLGGGRPGELFF; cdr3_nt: TGTGCCAGCAGCTTAGGCGGGGGAAGACCCGGGGAGCTGTTTTTT
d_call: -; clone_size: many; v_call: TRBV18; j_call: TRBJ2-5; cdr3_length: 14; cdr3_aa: CASSPRSREETQYF; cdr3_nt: TGTGCCAGCTCACCACGAAGCAGGGAAGAGACCCAGTACTTC
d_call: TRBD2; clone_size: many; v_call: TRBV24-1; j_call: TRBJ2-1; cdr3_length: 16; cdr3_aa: CATSDPGTSGGYEQFF; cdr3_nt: TGTGCCACCAGTGATCCCGGGACTAGCGGGGGATATGAGCAGTTCTTC
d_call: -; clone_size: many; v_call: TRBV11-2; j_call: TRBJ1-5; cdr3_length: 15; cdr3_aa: CASSLDLAGNQPQHF; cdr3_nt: TGTGCCAGCAGCTTAGATCTGGCCGGGAATCAGCCCCAGCATTTT
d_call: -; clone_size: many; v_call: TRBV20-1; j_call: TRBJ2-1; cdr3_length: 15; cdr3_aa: CSATIGVSAYNEQFF; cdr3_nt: TGCAGTGCTACCATCGGGGTGAGCGCATACAATGAGCAGTTCTTC
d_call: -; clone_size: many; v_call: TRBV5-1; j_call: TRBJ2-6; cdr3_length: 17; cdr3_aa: CASSSNLGNSGANVLTF; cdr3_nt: TGCGCCAGCAGCTCCAACCTGGGGAACTCTGGGGCCAACGTCCTGACTTTC
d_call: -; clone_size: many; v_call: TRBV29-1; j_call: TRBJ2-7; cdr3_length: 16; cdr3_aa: CSAKSGQQGRRNEQYF; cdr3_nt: TGCAGCGCCAAAAGCGGGCAGCAGGGAAGGCGGAACGAGCAGTACTTC
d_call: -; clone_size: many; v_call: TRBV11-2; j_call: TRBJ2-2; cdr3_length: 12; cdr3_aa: CASSLMRGELFF; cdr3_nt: TGTGCCAGCAGCTTAATGAGGGGGGAGCTGTTTTTT
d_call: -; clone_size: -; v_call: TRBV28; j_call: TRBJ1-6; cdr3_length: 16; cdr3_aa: CASSPRAPTYNSPLHF; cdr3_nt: TGTGCCAGCAGTCCACGGGCACCTACCTATAATTCACCCCTCCACTTT
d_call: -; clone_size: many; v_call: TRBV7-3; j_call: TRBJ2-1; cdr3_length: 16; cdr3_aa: CASSLTVGRIYNEQFF; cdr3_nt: TGTGCCAGCAGCTTAACTGTAGGGAGAATATACAATGAGCAGTTCTTC